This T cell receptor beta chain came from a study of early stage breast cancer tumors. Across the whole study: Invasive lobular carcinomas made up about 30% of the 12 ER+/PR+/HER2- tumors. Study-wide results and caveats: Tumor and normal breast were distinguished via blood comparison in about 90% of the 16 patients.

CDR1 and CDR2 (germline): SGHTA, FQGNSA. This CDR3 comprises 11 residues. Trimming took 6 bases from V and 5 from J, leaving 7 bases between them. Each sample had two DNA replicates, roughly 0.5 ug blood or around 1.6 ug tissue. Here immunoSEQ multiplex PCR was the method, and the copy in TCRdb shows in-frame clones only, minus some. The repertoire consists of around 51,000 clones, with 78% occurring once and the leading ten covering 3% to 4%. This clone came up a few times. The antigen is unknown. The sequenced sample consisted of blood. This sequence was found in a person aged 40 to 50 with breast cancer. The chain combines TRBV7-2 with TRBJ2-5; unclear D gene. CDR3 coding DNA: TGTGCCAGCAGGTCCCAGGAGACCCAGTACTTC. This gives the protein CASRSQETQYF. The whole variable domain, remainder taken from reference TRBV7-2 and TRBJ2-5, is GAGVSQSPSNKVTEKGKDVELRCDPISGHTALYWYRQSLGQGLEFLIYFQGNSAPDKSGLPSDRFSAERTGGSVSTLTIQRTQQEDSAVYLCASRSQETQYFGPGTRLLVL.